The 19 T cell receptor beta chains reported below all come from one sample, sequenced in a study of identical twins. TCRdb recomputed calls from the 5' RACE reads with MiXCR, one row per CDR3 protein. The sample carries about 720,000 distinct CDR3 sequences, around a sixth recorded once. The data were also submitted as part of a second study, on T cells expressing NK-cell markers.

The sequenced sample was PBMCs. The receptors derive from a woman aged 18-29 years in good health.

This chain connects TRBV7-9 to TRBJ1-2, with D perhaps TRBD1 (5 bases). This CDR3 comprises 12 residues. V lost 1 base and J 7 bases, leaving 7 bases between the germline ends. Germline-derived CDR1 and CDR2 are SEHNR and FQNEAQ (reference sequence). CDR3 loop: CASSLEGVGYTF. The CDR3 region has the DNA TGTGCCAGCAGCTTAGAAGGGGTTGGCTACACCTTC. The entire variable domain, with the rest obtained from reference TRBV7-9 and TRBJ1-2, is as follows: DTGVSQNPRHKITKRGQNVTFRCDPISEHNRLYWYRQTLGQGPEFLTYFQNEAQLEKSRLLSDRFSAERPKGSFSTLEIQRTEQGDSAMYLCASSLEGVGYTFGSGTRLTVV.

This clonotype came up a few times. The chain couples TRBV7-2 to TRBJ2-7, with 9 bases fitting TRBD1. Germline V gene data show CDR1 as SGHTA and CDR2 as FQGNSA. The CDR3 covers 14 residues. The V and J ends lost 5 bases and 3 bases, in that order; junction bases with no gene match: 5. The CDR3 protein is CASSPTGQGYEQYF. The CDR3 DNA follows: TGTGCCAGCAGCCCAACGGGACAGGGCTACGAGCAGTACTTC.

This clonotype has a handful of counts. This chain joins TRBV12-3 or TRBV12-4 and TRBJ2-1, with 7 bases aligning to TRBD2. After removal of 6 bases from V and 7 bases from J, the junction contained 12 bases not matched to a gene. The CDR3 runs 15 residues. The CDR3 protein is CASSISGPTRNEQFF. DNA of the CDR3: TGTGCCAGCAGCATTAGCGGGCCTACTAGAAATGAGCAGTTCTTC.

This clonotype turned up a few times. The junction shows a germline mismatch at one end, possibly a read error. The V call is TRBV7-7, the J call TRBJ1-4; D gene unclear. CDR3 length equals 13 residues. Germline V CDR1 and CDR2: SSHAT, FNYEAQ (reference sequence). The DNA for the CDR3 is TGTGCTAGCAGCCCTGGGGTGCGTGAAAAACTGTTTTTT. Its translation: CASSPGVREKLFF. Combining the CDR3 with reference TRBV7-7 and TRBJ1-4 gives the whole variable domain GAGVSQSPRYKVTKRGQDVTLRCDPISSHATLYWYQQALGQGPEFLTYFNYEAQPDKSGLPSDRFSAERPEGSISTLTIQRTEQRDSAMYRCASSPGVREKLFFGSGTQLSVL.

The genes are TRBV7-9 and TRBJ2-1, with TRBD2 matching 9 bases. The V segment lost 2 bases and the J segment 6 bases; nucleotides outside the gene matches: 11. The CDR3 is 17 amino acids. Germline V lookup: CDR1 SEHNR, CDR2 FQNEAQ (reference sequence). CDR3 DNA: TGTGCCAGCAGCTTAAGGCGGGAGGGCCGATGGGGCAATGAGCAGTTCTTC. Translated: CASSLRREGRWGNEQFF. Drawing the rest from reference TRBV7-9 and TRBJ2-1, the complete variable domain is DTGVSQNPRHKITKRGQNVTFRCDPISEHNRLYWYRQTLGQGPEFLTYFQNEAQLEKSRLLSDRFSAERPKGSFSTLEIQRTEQGDSAMYLCASSLRREGRWGNEQFFGPGTRLTVL.

This clonotype was observed many times. The chain joins TRBV5-1 to TRBJ2-1; no clear D. The germline gives CDR1 SGHRS, CDR2 YFSETQ. The CDR3 runs to 11 residues. Between the trimmed V and J ends, which lost 0 bases and 8 bases, there was a span of 3 bases. CDR3 loop: CASSLEDEQFF. The CDR3 DNA sequence: TGCGCCAGCAGCTTGGAAGATGAGCAGTTCTTC.

This clonotype was counted many times. V and J are TRBV5-5 and TRBJ2-1; D gene unclear. Germline lookup yields CDR1 SGHKS and CDR2 YYEKEE (reference sequence). There are 11 residues in the CDR3. Trimming took 4 bases from V and 7 from J, leaving 6 bases between them. CDR3 loop: CASSQRNEQFF. The CDR3 DNA is TGTGCCAGCAGCCAAAGGAATGAGCAGTTCTTC.

In its sample, this clonotype was seen a few times. The V and J genes are TRBV6-4 and TRBJ1-6; weak D call: TRBD1 (5 bases). This CDR3 region has 13 residues. Germline lookup yields CDR1 MRHNA and CDR2 SNTAGT. V lost 6 bases and J lost 5, with 8 bases in between. CDR3 nucleotide sequence: TGTGCCAGCAGCGCGGGGCATAATTCACCCCTCCACTTT. The encoded protein is CASSAGHNSPLHF.

This clonotype came up a few times. J is TRBJ1-4 and V is TRBV27; no firm D call. The CDR3 consists of 13 residues. CDR1 MNHEY and CDR2 SMNVEV come from the germline V gene (reference sequence). V gave up 4 bases and J gave up 5 bases, with 8 bases separating them. CDR3 bases: TGTGCCAGCAGTTGGATAGAGAATGAAAAACTGTTTTTT. This codes for CASSWIENEKLFF.

V gene TRBV2 combines with J gene TRBJ1-2; D might be TRBD1 (5 bases). Trimming cost V 8 bases and J 7 bases, with 20 bases left between them. Germline loops: CDR1 SNHLY, CDR2 FYNNEI. CDR3 length: 14 amino acids. CDR3 bases: TGTGCCAGCCGTGTGGGTGGGGGAAGAAGTGGCTACACCTTC. Encoded protein: CASRVGGGRSGYTF.

V usage is TRBV19 and J usage is TRBJ1-5, with a tentative D call TRBD1 (6 bases). CDR3 length: 15 amino acids. Germline CDR1 reads LNHDA; CDR2 reads SQIVND (reference sequence). Trimming took off 5 bases at V and 3 bases at J, with 14 bases between the two ends. The CDR3 DNA sequence: TGTGCCAGTAGTTCTCGCCAGGGGTTCAATCAGCCCCAGCATTTT. Translated, it gives CASSSRQGFNQPQHF.

This clonotype has a count of ten or more. The chain uses TRBV27 and TRBJ2-6; D uncertain. The germline V and J ends were trimmed by 1 base and 0 bases, with 4 bases remaining between them. CDR3 length equals 15 residues. Per germline, CDR1 MNHEY and CDR2 SMNVEV (reference sequence). CDR3: CASSLWGSGANVLTF. The CDR3 DNA reads TGTGCCAGCAGTTTATGGGGCTCTGGGGCCAACGTCCTGACTTTC.

V usage is TRBV12-3 or TRBV12-4 and J usage is TRBJ2-3; the D is unclear. The length of the CDR3 is 14 residues. Deletions cut 2 bases from V and 2 bases from J, with 8 bases between. The CDR3 is CASSLPRSTDTQYF. In nucleotides, the CDR3 is TGTGCCAGCAGTTTACCACGCTCCACAGATACGCAGTATTTT.

In its sample, this clonotype was seen a few times. The V call is TRBV5-1, the J call TRBJ2-7; no reliable D call. There are 15 residues in the CDR3. V lost 2 bases and J 3 bases, leaving 15 bases between the germline ends. Germline CDR1 and CDR2: SGHRS and YFSETQ. CDR3 loop: CASSLDTLADYEQYF. The DNA of the CDR3 is TGCGCCAGCAGCTTAGACACCCTGGCGGACTACGAGCAGTACTTC.

The chain joins TRBV7-9 to TRBJ2-4; no clear D gene. The germline gives CDR1 SEHNR, CDR2 FQNEAQ (reference sequence). The length of the CDR3 is 14 residues. The ends were cut back, 6 bases at V and 0 bases at J, with 9 bases in the middle. As DNA, the CDR3 is TGTGCCAGCAGTTACTACCTAGCCAAAAACATTCAGTACTTC. Translated, it gives CASSYYLAKNIQYF.

The chain recombines TRBV9 with TRBJ2-5; TRBD2 is a possible D gene (7 bases). Looked up from germline, CDR1 is SGDLS and CDR2 is YYNGEE. This CDR3 has 15 residues. V was clipped by 4 bases and J by 1 base, with 14 bases between them. The chain's CDR3 is CASSPRGGGQETQYF. The CDR3 DNA follows: TGTGCCAGCAGCCCCAGGGGAGGGGGCCAAGAGACCCAGTACTTC.

The rearrangement uses TRBV4-2 and TRBJ2-1, with TRBD1 matching 8 bases. Germline V lookup: CDR1 LGHNA, CDR2 YNFKEQ. The V gene end was trimmed by 0 bases and the J gene end by 13 bases; junction bases not matched to a gene: 8. This CDR3 region has 14 residues. CDR3 in amino acids: CASSQEDRDFPQFF. The CDR3 coding sequence is TGTGCCAGCAGCCAAGAGGACAGGGATTTCCCCCAGTTCTTC.

The chain is built from TRBV6-2 or TRBV6-3 and TRBJ1-2; D might be TRBD1 (6 bases). Germline assignment: CDR1 MNHEY and CDR2 SVGEGT. V was cut by 6 bases and J by 0 bases, with 11 bases left in between. CDR3 length equals 14 residues. CDR3 amino acids: CASSRTATNYGYTF. The CDR3 coding sequence is TGTGCCAGCAGCCGGACAGCAACTAACTATGGCTACACCTTC.

This clonotype was counted only a few times. The V gene is TRBV9, the J gene TRBJ1-2; the D gene is possibly TRBD1 (5 bases). V lost 6 bases, J lost 11 bases, and 20 bases lay in between. This CDR3 contains 13 residues. Per the germline V gene, CDR1 is SGDLS and CDR2 is YYNGEE. CDR3 coding DNA: TGTGCCAGCACGGGGCCGGACGCCCGATGGTACACCTTC. It translates to CASTGPDARWYTF.